Sequencing of this T cell receptor (beta chain) was carried out in a study of OX40 agonist ivuxolimab in advanced cancers. Study-wide results and limits: Expanded peripheral T cell antigen specificity was not determined. Fewer expanded clones were found on average in CD4+ than in CD8+ T cells.

Here immunoSEQ multiplex PCR was the method, and the copy in TCRdb shows in-frame clones only, minus some. Of about 62,000 clones detected, around 88% appear once; the ten largest clones hold around 0.76%. Regarding this clone: Its antigen remains unidentified.

This sequence was found in an adult with an advanced solid tumor such as melanoma, head and neck, liver or kidney cancer. Sequenced here: CD4+ or CD8+ T cells sorted from blood, sampled in a trial of the OX40 agonist ivuxolimab.

The CDR3 loop reads CASSLRGGQETQYF. CDR3 nucleotide sequence: TGTGCCAGCAGTTTGCGCGGGGGCCAAGAGACCCAGTACTTC. The chain uses TRBV27 and TRBJ2-5, with 7 bases matching TRBD2. In germline, CDR1 is MNHEY, CDR2 SMNVEV (reference sequence). After removal of 3 bases from V and 1 base from J, the junction contained 2 bases not matched to a gene. The CDR3 has 14 amino acids.